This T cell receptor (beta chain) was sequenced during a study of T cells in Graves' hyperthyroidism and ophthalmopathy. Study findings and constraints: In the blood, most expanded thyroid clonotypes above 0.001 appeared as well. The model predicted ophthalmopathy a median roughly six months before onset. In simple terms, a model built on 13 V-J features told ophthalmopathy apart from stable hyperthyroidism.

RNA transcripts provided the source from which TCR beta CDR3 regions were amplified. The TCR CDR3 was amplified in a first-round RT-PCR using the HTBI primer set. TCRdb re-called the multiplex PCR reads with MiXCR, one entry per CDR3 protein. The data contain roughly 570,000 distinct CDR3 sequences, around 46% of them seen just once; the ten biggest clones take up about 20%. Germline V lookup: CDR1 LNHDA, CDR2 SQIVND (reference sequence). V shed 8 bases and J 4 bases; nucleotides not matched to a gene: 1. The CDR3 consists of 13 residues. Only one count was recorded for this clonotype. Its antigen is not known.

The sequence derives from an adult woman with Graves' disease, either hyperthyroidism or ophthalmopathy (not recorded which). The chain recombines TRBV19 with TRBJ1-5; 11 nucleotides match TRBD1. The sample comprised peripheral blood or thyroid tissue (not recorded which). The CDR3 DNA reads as TGTGCCAGTGGGACAGGGGGGAATCAGCCCCAGCATTTT. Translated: CASGTGGNQPQHF. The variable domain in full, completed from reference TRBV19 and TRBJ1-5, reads DGGITQSPKYLFRKEGQNVTLSCEQNLNHDAMYWYRQDPGQGLRLIYYSQIVNDFQKGDIAEGYSVSREKKESFPLTVTSAQKNPTAFYLCASGTGGNQPQHFGDGTRLSIL.